This entry describes one T cell receptor beta chain. Sequencing used immunoSEQ multiplex PCR; TCRdb keeps in-frame clones, though not all of them. The sample records about 1.1 million clones, around 78% being singletons. The record originates from a study of shared clonotypes between healthy human individuals. J lost 5 bases, V lost 5 bases, and 9 bases had no gene match. Per the germline V gene, CDR1 is MDHEN and CDR2 is SYDVKM. The CDR3 runs to 15 residues. The chain is built from TRBV28 and TRBJ1-5; 7 bases map to TRBD1. The receptor's source is a man between 18 and 29 years old in good health. Some clones in this sample may be carry-over from other donors' samples. The sequenced sample was memory CD4+ T cells from PBMCs. Subset here: CD45RA-negative fraction. In DNA form, the CDR3 reads TGTGCCAGCAGTGGAGCGGGGCAGGGGGATCAGCCCCAGCATTTT. Its translation: CASSGAGQGDQPQHF.